The present TCR beta chain was sequenced within a study of beta chain features in type 1 diabetes. The investigators reverse transcribed all of the isolated RNA, so they sequenced expressed TCRB transcripts. Approximately 3.4 million reads, on average, came from each naive, central memory and regulatory T cell sample. The repertoire was sequenced with immunoSEQ multiplex PCR; TCRdb's copy has only in-frame clones and lacks some. This table holds hundreds of thousands of clones, about 14% found once. Study results and limitations: For Type 1 diabetes patients, all four CD4+ subsets carried TCRB CDR3s that were moderately but significantly shorter.

Comment on this clone: Its antigen remains unknown.

Germline CDR1 GTSNPN, CDR2 SVGIG (reference sequence). V gave up 4 bases and J gave up 0 bases; unmatched junction bases: 12. CDR3 length equals 17 residues. Purity of each sorted population was above 98%. This TCR came from a man between 18 and 29 years old with type 1 diabetes. The chain uses TRBV30 and TRBJ2-7, with 10 bases that match TRBD2. The sequencing input was naive CD4+ T cells from blood. The CDR3 coding sequence is TGTGCCTGGAAGGAGAGGGAAGCTAGCGGGAGCTCCTACGAGCAGTACTTC. Amino acids: CAWKEREASGSSYEQYF.